A single T cell receptor (beta chain) is shown here with its context. Its target is unknown. The data were taken from a study of cytomegalovirus exposure and HLA in healthy donors. Study-wide context: Later, an analysis reported that the 95 to 150 validation repertoires had used the same platform as the 550 to 750 first-cohort repertoires.

Clones were sequenced by immunoSEQ multiplex PCR, and TCRdb holds only the in-frame ones, with some missing. The table lists about 160,000 clones, 85% to 90% of them singletons. The donors formed part of the approximately 110-subject validation cohort, distinct from the roughly 600-subject first cohort. Points from the study as a whole: Across donors, most TCRs were seen rarely, yet some public ones were widespread. The authors enumerated around 150 TCR beta chains as linked to cytomegalovirus.

The source material was PBMCs. This sequence originates from a woman under 30 in good health and CMV-seropositive.

This chain's CDR3 is CASSYPGQIYEQYF. In nucleotides, the CDR3 is TGTGCCAGCTCATATCCGGGACAGATCTACGAGCAGTACTTC. The gene calls are TRBV18 and TRBJ2-7, with TRBD1 matching 7 bases. The J segment lost 3 bases and the V segment lost 5 bases, leaving 7 bases of the junction unmatched. Germline CDR1 KGHSH, CDR2 LQKENI. The CDR3 has 14 residues.